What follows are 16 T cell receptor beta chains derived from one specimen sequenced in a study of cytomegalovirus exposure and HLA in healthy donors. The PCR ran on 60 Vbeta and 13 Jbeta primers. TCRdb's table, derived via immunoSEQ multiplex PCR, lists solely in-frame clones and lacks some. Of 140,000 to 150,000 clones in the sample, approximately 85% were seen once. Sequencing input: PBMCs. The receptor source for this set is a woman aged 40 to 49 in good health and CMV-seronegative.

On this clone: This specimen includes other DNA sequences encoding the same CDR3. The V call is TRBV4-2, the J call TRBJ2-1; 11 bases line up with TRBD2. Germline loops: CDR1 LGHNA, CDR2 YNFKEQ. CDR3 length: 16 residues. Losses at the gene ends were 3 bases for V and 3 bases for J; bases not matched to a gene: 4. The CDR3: CASSQGTSGLYNEQFF. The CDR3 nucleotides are TGTGCCAGCAGCCAGGGGACTAGCGGTCTCTACAATGAGCAGTTCTTC.

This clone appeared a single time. CDR3 bases: TGTGTCAGAAGCTTACGGGGACTAGCGGGGTCCCTTTACGAGCAGTACTTC. It encodes CVRSLRGLAGSLYEQYF. The V call is TRBV7-5, the J call TRBJ2-7; the listed D gene, TRBD2, was not tested against the DNA. TRBV7-5 is annotated as a pseudogene. The CDR3 covers 17 residues.

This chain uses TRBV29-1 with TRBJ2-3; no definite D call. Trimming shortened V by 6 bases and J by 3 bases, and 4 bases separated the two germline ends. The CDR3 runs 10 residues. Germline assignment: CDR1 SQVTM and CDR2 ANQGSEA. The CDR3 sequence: CSVLTDTQYF. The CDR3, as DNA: TGCAGCGTCCTAACAGATACGCAGTATTTT.

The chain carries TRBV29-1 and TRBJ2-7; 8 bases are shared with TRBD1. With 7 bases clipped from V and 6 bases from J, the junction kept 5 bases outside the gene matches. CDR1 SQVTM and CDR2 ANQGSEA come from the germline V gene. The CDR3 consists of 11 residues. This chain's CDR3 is CSARTGLEQYF. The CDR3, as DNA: TGCAGCGCCCGGACAGGGCTCGAGCAGTACTTC.

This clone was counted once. CDR3 DNA: TGTGCCAGCAGACTCGACAGTTCCGGGGAGCTGTTTTTT. It translates to CASRLDSSGELFF. The genes are TRBV6-1 and TRBJ2-2; D perhaps matches TRBD1 (5 bases). Per germline, CDR1 MNHNS and CDR2 SASEGT. The CDR3 is 13 residues long. Trimming pared 6 bases from V and 6 bases from J, leaving 11 bases between.

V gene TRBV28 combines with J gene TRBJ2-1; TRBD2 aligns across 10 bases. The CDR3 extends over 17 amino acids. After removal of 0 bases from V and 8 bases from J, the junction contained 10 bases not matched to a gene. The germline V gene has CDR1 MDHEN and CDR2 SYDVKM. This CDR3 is CASSLWASGRRTDEQFF. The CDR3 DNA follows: TGTGCCAGCAGTTTATGGGCTAGCGGGAGAAGGACGGATGAGCAGTTCTTC.

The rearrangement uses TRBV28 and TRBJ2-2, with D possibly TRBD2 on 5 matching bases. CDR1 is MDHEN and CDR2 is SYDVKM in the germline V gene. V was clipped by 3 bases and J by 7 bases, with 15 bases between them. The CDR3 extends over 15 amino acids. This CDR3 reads CASSFGLGEFGELFF. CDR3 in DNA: TGTGCCAGCAGTTTTGGTCTCGGGGAGTTCGGGGAGCTGTTTTTT.

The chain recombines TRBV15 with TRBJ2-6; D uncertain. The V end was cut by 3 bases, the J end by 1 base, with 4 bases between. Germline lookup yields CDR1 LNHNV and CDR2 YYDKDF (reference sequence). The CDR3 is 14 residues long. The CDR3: CATSRASGANVLTF. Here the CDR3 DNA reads TGTGCCACCAGCAGGGCTTCTGGGGCCAACGTCCTGACTTTC. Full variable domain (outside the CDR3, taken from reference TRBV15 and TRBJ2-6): DAMVIQNPRYQVTQFGKPVTLSCSQTLNHNVMYWYQQKSSQAPKLLFHYYDKDFNNEADTPDNFQSRRPNTSFCFLDIRSPGLGDTAMYLCATSRASGANVLTFGAGSRLTVL.

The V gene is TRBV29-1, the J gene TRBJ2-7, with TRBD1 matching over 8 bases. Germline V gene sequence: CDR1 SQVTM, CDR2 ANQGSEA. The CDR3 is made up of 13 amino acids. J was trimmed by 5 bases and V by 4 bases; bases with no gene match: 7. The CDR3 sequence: CSVGGQGSDEQYF. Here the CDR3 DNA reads TGCAGCGTTGGCGGACAGGGTTCGGACGAGCAGTACTTC.

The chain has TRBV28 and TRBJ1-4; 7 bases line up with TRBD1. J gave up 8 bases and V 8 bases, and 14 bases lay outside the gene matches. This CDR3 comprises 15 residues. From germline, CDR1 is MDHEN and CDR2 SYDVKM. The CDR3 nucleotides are TGTGCCAGCTCCGAAAGCGACAGGGTGAGGGAAAAACTGTTTTTT. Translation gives CASSESDRVREKLFF. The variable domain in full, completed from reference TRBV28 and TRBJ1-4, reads DVKVTQSSRYLVKRTGEKVFLECVQDMDHENMFWYRQDPGLGLRLIYFSYDVKMKEKGDIPEGYSVSREKKERFSLILESASTNQTSMYLCASSESDRVREKLFFGSGTQLSVL.

In DNA, the CDR3 is TGCGCCAGCCGGACAGGGAATGCGCGCACAGATACGCAGTATTTT. Amino acids: CASRTGNARTDTQYF. The chain has TRBV5-1 and TRBJ2-3, with 8 bases matching TRBD1. This CDR3 region has 15 residues. The V and J ends lost 7 bases and 1 base, in that order; junction bases with no gene match: 8. Germline lookup yields CDR1 SGHRS and CDR2 YFSETQ.

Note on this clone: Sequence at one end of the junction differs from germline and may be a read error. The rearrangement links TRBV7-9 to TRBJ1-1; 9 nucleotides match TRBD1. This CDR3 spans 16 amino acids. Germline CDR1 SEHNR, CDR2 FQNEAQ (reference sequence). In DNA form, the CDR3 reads TGTTCCAGCAGCTTTCTTGGGACAGGGATGAACACTGAAGCTTTCTTT. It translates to CSSSFLGTGMNTEAFF.

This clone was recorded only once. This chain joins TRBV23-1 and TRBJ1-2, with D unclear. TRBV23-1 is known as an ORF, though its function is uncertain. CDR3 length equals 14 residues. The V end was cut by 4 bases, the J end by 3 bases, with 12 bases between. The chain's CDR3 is CASSPRGEDYGYTF. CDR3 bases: TGCGCCAGCAGTCCCCGGGGAGAGGACTATGGCTACACCTTC.

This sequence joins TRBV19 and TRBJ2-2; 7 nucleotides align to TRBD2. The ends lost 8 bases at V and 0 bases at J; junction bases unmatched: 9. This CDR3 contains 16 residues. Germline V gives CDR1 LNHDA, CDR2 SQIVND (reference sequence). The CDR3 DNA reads TGTGCCAGTGAGTTGCGGCTAGCGGCGAACACCGGGGAGCTGTTTTTT. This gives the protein CASELRLAANTGELFF.

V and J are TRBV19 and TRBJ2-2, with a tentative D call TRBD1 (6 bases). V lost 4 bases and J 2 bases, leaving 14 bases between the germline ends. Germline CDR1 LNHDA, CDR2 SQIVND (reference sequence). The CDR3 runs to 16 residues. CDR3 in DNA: TGTGCCAGTAGTAAGGGACATCCGACCAACACCGGGGAGCTGTTTTTT. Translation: CASSKGHPTNTGELFF.

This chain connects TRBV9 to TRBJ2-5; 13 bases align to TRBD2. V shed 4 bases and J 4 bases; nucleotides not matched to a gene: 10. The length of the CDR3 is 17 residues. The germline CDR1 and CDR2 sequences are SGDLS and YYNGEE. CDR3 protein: CASSTGLAGAVGETQYF. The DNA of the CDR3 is TGTGCCAGCAGCACCGGACTAGCGGGAGCGGTAGGAGAGACCCAGTACTTC.